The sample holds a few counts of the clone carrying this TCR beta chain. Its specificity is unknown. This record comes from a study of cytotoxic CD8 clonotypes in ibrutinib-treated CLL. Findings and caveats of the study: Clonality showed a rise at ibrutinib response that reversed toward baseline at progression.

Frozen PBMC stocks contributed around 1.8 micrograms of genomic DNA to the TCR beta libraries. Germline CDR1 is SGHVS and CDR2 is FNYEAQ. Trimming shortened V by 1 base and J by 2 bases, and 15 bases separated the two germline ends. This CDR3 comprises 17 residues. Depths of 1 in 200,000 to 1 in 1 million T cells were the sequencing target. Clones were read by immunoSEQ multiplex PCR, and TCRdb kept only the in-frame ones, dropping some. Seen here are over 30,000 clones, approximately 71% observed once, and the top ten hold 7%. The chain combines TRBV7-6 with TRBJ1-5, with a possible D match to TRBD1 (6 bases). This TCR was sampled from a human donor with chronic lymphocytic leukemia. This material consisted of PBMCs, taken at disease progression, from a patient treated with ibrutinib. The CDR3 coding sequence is TGTGCCAGCAGCTTAGTGGCAGGGGATCGGGGCAATCAGCCCCAGCATTTT. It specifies CASSLVAGDRGNQPQHF.